Listed here is a single T cell receptor beta chain. Its antigen is undetermined. The source of the sample is a study of OX40 agonist ivuxolimab in advanced cancers. Background on the study: Three patients, one with hepatocellular carcinoma and two with cutaneous melanoma, achieved partial responses. Study-wide findings and caveats: There were also nonresponders showing low normalized T-cell clonal expansion.

Autoimmune disease history or systemic immunosuppression meant exclusion. Peripheral blood came from all dose cohorts at three timepoints. The CDR3 covers 14 residues. Trimming removed 0 bases from V and 3 bases from J, with 9 bases in between. Per germline, CDR1 GTSNPN and CDR2 SVGIG (reference sequence). The protocol was immunoSEQ multiplex PCR, while the TCRdb copy is restricted to in-frame clones and leaves out a portion. This repertoire shows some 62,000 clones, roughly four fifths found once; its top ten account for approximately 9.4%. The chain carries TRBV30 and TRBJ1-5; D gene unclear. Specimen: CD4+ or CD8+ T cells sorted from blood, collected in a trial of the OX40 agonist ivuxolimab. The source of this sequence is an adult with an advanced solid tumor such as melanoma, head and neck, liver or kidney cancer. CDR3 amino acids: CAWSVRRSNQPQHF. The CDR3 DNA is TGTGCCTGGAGTGTACGCAGGTCCAATCAGCCCCAGCATTTT.